The rows below give T cell receptor beta chains drawn from one sample of a study of blood T cell repertoires in COVID-19. Generated by immunoSEQ multiplex PCR, the TCRdb table keeps only in-frame clones and is missing some. Of tens of thousands of clones listed, under 95% are singletons. Specimen: peripheral blood. These receptors came from a human donor in a cohort sampled during active COVID-19. The CDR3 runs from the conserved cysteine through the conserved F or W. The order of the fields is J gene, clone size, V gene, D gene, CDR3 DNA, CDR3 protein. D genes are given only for firm matches. Where a row states a size, it is once, few, many or the class of an expanded clone; other rows omit it.

>TRBJ2-7|NA|TRBV30|TRBD1
TGTGCCTGGAGTGTTGGGACAGGGCCCCACGAGCAGTACTTC
CAWSVGTGPHEQYF
>TRBJ2-7|NA|TRBV4-2|NA
TGTGCCAGCAGCCAAGTATTCGGGGACTCCTACGAGCAGTACTTC
CASSQVFGDSYEQYF
>TRBJ1-1|NA|TRBV7-9|NA
TGTGCCAGCAGCTTCGGAGCTTTCTTT
CASSFGAFF
>TRBJ2-2|NA|TRBV4-3|NA
TGCGCCAGCAGCCATGCCGACAGGTCCACCGGGGAGCTGTTTTTT
CASSHADRSTGELFF
>TRBJ1-2|NA|TRBV5-1|TRBD1
TGCGCCAGCAGCTTGGCCCAAGACAGGGGACGTGGCTACACCTTC
CASSLAQDRGRGYTF
>TRBJ2-3|NA|TRBV3-1/TRBV3-2|TRBD2
TGTGCCAGCAGCCGCGGGACTAGCGGGGTAGCAGATACGCAGTATTTT
CASSRGTSGVADTQYF
>TRBJ1-1|NA|TRBV11-2|NA
TGTGCCAGCAGCTTGCGGCGCACTGAAGCTTTCTTT
CASSLRRTEAFF
>TRBJ1-4|NA|TRBV5-4|NA
TGTGCCAGCAGCTTGGGGACAGATACTAATGAAAAACTGTTTTTT
CASSLGTDTNEKLFF
>TRBJ1-1|NA|TRBV30|NA
TGTGCCTGGGACCCGGGAGCGAACACTGAAGCTTTCTTT
CAWDPGANTEAFF
>TRBJ2-5|few|TRBV19|NA
TGTGCCAGTATGGCGTCCGGGCCACAGGTAGAGACCCAGTACTTC
CASMASGPQVETQYF
>TRBJ1-1|NA|TRBV29-1|NA
TGCAGCTTGTCGAGTACTGAAGCTTTCTTT
CSLSSTEAFF
>TRBJ1-1|NA|TRBV7-9|NA
TGTGCCAGCAGCAGAACCGGGGTTGGGAACACTGAAGCTTTCTTT
CASSRTGVGNTEAFF
>TRBJ2-3|NA|TRBV5-1|TRBD2
TGCGCCAGCAGCTTGGAGCCTAGCGGGGGCCCAGATACGCAGTATTTT
CASSLEPSGGPDTQYF
>TRBJ1-2|once|TRBV5-1|TRBD1
TGCGCCAGCAGCGGCACAGGGGGAGAAGGCTACACCTTC
CASSGTGGEGYTF
>TRBJ1-4|NA|TRBV4-3|TRBD1
TGCGCCAGCAGCCAAGGACAGGGGGGGGAAAAACTGTTTTTT
CASSQGQGGEKLFF
>TRBJ2-7|once|TRBV5-1|NA
TGCGCCAGCAGCTTTTCTTTGGAGGGGACGGTCTCCTACGAGCAGTACTTC
CASSFSLEGTVSYEQYF
>TRBJ1-2|once|TRBV10-3|NA
TGTGCCATCAGTGAGTGGGTCGGGGATACGGAAATCTATGGCTACACCTTC
CAISEWVGDTEIYGYTF
>TRBJ2-1|once|TRBV4-2|NA
TGTGCCAGCAGCCATTCAGACAACTACAATGAGCAGTTCTTC
CASSHSDNYNEQFF
>TRBJ2-1|NA|TRBV3-1/TRBV3-2|TRBD2
TGTGCCAGCAGCCAACGAAAGCGGGGGGCTTACAATGAGCAGTTCTTC
CASSQRKRGAYNEQFF
>TRBJ2-1|NA|TRBV4-2|TRBD2
TGTGCCAGCAGCCAAGCCACGGGGGGGCGAAATGAGCAGTTCTTC
CASSQATGGRNEQFF
>TRBJ2-5|NA|TRBV9|NA
TGTGCCAGCAGCCTGCAAGTGGGGCCCGAAGAGACCCAGTACTTC
CASSLQVGPEETQYF
>TRBJ1-2|NA|TRBV6-5|TRBD1
TGTGCCAGCAGTTACTCTCGGACAGGTGGATCATATGGCTACACCTTC
CASSYSRTGGSYGYTF
>TRBJ1-2|NA|TRBV4-3|NA
TGCGCCAGCCGCGCATCCTGGGGGGTGGAGGGCTACACCTTC
CASRASWGVEGYTF
>TRBJ1-5|NA|TRBV19|NA
TGTGCCAGTAGTATAGATTCAGGCCAGCCCCAGCATTTT
CASSIDSGQPQHF
>TRBJ1-6|NA|TRBV2|NA
TGTGCCAGCAGTGAGCGGGGCGCAAATAATTCACCCCTCCACTTT
CASSERGANNSPLHF
>TRBJ1-2|NA|TRBV19|NA
TGTGCCAGTAGTAGGGACACGAACTATGGCTACACCTTC
CASSRDTNYGYTF
>TRBJ1-3|NA|TRBV10-3|TRBD1
TGTGCCATCAGGGCGAGGGACAGGGGTGTTTTGCCTGGAAACACCATATATTTT
CAIRARDRGVLPGNTIYF
>TRBJ2-1|NA|TRBV11-2|NA
TGTGCCAGCAGGCCAACAGGGTTGGATGAGCAGTTCTTC
CASRPTGLDEQFF
>TRBJ2-2|NA|TRBV7-9|TRBD2
TGTGCCAGCAGCTTAAAGGGAGCGGGGGGACTCACCGGGGAGCTGTTTTTT
CASSLKGAGGLTGELFF